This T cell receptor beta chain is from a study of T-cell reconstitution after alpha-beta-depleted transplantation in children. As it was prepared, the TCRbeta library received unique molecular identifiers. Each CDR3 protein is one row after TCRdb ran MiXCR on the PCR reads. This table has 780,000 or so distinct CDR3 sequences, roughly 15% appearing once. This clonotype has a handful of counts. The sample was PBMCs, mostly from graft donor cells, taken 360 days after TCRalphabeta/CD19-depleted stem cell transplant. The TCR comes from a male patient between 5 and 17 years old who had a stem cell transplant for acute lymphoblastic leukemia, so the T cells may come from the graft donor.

The CDR3 region is CATSIERGSGNTIYF. The CDR3 DNA is TGTGCCACCAGCATAGAAAGGGGTTCTGGAAACACCATATATTTT. The chain employs TRBV15 and TRBJ1-3; the D gene is possibly TRBD1 (5 bases). The V gene's germline CDR1 is LNHNV and CDR2 YYDKDF (reference sequence). Trimming shortened V by 4 bases and J by 1 base, and 11 bases separated the two germline ends. This CDR3 comprises 15 residues. The full variable domain, rest sourced from reference TRBV15 and TRBJ1-3, is DAMVIQNPRYQVTQFGKPVTLSCSQTLNHNVMYWYQQKSSQAPKLLFHYYDKDFNNEADTPDNFQSRRPNTSFCFLDIRSPGLGDTAMYLCATSIERGSGNTIYFGEGSWLTVV.